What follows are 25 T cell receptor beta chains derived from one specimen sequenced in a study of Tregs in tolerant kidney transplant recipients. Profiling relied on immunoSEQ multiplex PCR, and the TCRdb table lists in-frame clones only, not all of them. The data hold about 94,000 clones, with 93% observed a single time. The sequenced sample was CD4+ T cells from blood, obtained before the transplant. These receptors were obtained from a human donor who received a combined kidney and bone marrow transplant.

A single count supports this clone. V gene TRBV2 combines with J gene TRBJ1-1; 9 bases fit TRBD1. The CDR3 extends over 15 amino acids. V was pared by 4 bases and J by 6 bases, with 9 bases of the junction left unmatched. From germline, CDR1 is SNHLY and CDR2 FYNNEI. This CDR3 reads CASSGAGQGPSEAFF. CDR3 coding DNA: TGTGCCAGCAGTGGGGCGGGACAGGGTCCCTCTGAAGCTTTCTTT.

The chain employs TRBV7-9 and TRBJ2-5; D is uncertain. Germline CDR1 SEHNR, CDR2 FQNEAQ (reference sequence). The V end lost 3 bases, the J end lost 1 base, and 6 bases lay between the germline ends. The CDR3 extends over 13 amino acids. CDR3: CASSFSSQETQYF. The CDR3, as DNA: TGTGCCAGCAGCTTTTCCAGCCAAGAGACCCAGTACTTC.

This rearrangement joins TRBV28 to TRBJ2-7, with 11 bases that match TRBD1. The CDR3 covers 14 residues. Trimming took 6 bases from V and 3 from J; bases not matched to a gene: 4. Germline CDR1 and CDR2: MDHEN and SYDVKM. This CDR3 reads CASRLGQGVYEQYF. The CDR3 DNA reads TGTGCCAGCAGGCTGGGACAGGGGGTCTACGAGCAGTACTTC.

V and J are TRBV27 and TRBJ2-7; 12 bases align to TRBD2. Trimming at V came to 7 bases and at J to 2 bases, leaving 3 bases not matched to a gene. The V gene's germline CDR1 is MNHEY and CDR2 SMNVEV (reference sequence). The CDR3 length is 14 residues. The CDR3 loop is CASKRTSGTYEQYF. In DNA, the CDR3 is TGTGCCAGCAAGAGGACTAGCGGGACCTACGAGCAGTACTTC.

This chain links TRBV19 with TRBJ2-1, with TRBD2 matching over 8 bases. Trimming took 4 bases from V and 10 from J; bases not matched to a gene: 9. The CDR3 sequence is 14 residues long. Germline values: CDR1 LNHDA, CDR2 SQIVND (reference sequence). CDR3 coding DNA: TGTGCCAGTAGTAGTAACGGGAGGGCGTGGGAGCAGTTCTTC. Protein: CASSSNGRAWEQFF. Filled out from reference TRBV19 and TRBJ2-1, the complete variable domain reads DGGITQSPKYLFRKEGQNVTLSCEQNLNHDAMYWYRQDPGQGLRLIYYSQIVNDFQKGDIAEGYSVSREKKESFPLTVTSAQKNPTAFYLCASSSNGRAWEQFFGPGTRLTVL.

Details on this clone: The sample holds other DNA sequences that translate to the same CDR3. The CDR3 reads CASSVEGGGSPLHF. As DNA, the CDR3 is TGTGCCAGCAGCGTAGAGGGGGGAGGGTCACCCCTCCACTTT. The chain recombines TRBV9 with TRBJ1-6, with D maybe TRBD1 (6 bases). CDR3 length equals 14 residues. Germline V lookup: CDR1 SGDLS, CDR2 YYNGEE. V lost 0 bases to trimming and J lost 10 bases, with 11 bases between them. The complete variable domain, with remaining parts taken from reference TRBV9 and TRBJ1-6, reads DSGVTQTPKHLITATGQRVTLRCSPRSGDLSVYWYQQSLDQGLQFLIQYYNGEERAKGNILERFSAQQFPDLHSELNLSSLELGDSALYFCASSVEGGGSPLHFGNGTRLTVT.

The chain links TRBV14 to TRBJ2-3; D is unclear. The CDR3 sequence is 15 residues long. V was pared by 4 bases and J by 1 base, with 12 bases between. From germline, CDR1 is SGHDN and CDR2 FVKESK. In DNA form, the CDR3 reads TGTGCCAGCAGCCCAGGCACTTTTCGCACAGATACGCAGTATTTT. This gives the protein CASSPGTFRTDTQYF.

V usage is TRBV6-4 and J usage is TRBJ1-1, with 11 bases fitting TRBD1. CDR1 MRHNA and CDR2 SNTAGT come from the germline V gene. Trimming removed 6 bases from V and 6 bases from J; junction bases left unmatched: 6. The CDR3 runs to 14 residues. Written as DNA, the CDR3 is TGTGCCAGCAGGTGGGACAGGGGGTCTCCTGAAGCTTTCTTT. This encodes CASRWDRGSPEAFF.

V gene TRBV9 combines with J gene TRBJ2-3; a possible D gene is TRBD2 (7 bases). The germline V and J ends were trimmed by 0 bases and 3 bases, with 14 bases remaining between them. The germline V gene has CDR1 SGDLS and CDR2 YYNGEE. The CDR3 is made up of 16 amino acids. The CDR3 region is CASSVGRGGGTDTQYF. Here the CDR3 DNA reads TGTGCCAGCAGCGTAGGAAGGGGGGGCGGAACAGATACGCAGTATTTT.

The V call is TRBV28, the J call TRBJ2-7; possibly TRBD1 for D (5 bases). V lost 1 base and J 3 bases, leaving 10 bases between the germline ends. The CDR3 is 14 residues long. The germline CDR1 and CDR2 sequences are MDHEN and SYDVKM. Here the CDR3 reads CASSLLNTGYEQYF. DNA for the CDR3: TGTGCCAGCAGTTTATTAAATACAGGCTACGAGCAGTACTTC.

CDR3 in DNA: TGTGCCAGCAGCGCGGACAGGGCGGACGAGGCCCAGTACTTC. Translated, it gives CASSADRADEAQYF. The rearrangement uses TRBV7-3 and TRBJ2-5, with 8 bases matching TRBD1. The CDR3 runs 14 residues. Germline V gene lookup returns CDR1 SGHTA and CDR2 FQGTGA. V lost 5 bases to trimming and J lost 9 bases; unmatched junction nucleotides: 11. The full variable domain, with the rest looked up from reference TRBV7-3 and TRBJ2-5, is GAGVSQTPSNKVTEKGKYVELRCDPISGHTALYWYRQSLGQGPEFLIYFQGTGAADDSGLPNDRFFAVRPEGSVSTLKIQRTERGDSAVYLCASSADRADEAQYFGPGTRLLVL.

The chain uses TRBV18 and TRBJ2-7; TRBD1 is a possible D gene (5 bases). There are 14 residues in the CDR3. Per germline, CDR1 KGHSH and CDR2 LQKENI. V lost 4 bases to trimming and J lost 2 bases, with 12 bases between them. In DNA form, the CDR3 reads TGTGCCAGCTCACAGCTTCAGGGAACCTACGAGCAGTACTTC. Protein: CASSQLQGTYEQYF.

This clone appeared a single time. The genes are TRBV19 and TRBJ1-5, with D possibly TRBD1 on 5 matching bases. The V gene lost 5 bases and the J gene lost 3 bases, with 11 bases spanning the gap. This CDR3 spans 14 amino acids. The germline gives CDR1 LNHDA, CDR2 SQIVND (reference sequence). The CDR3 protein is CASSDNRFNQPQHF. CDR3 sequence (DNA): TGTGCCAGTAGTGATAACAGGTTCAATCAGCCCCAGCATTTT.

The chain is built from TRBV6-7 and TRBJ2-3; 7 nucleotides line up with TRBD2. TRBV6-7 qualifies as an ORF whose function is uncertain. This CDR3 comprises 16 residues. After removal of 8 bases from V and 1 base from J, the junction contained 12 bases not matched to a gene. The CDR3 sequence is CASRLASGFRTDTQYF. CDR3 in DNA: TGTGCCAGCCGACTCGCTAGCGGATTCCGCACAGATACGCAGTATTTT.

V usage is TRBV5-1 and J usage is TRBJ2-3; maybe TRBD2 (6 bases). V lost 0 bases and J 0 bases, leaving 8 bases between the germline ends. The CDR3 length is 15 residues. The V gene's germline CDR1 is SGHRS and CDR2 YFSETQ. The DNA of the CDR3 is TGCGCCAGCAGCTTGGGCGGGGTGAGCACAGATACGCAGTATTTT. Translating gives CASSLGGVSTDTQYF.

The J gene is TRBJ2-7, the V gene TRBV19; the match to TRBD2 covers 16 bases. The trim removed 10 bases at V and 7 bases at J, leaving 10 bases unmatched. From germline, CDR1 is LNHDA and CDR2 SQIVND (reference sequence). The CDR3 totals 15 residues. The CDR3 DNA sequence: TGTGCCACCAAGGGACTAGCGGGAGGGCCGGGGGAGCAGTACTTC. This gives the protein CATKGLAGGPGEQYF. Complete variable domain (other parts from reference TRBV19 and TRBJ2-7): DGGITQSPKYLFRKEGQNVTLSCEQNLNHDAMYWYRQDPGQGLRLIYYSQIVNDFQKGDIAEGYSVSREKKESFPLTVTSAQKNPTAFYLCATKGLAGGPGEQYFGPGTRLTVT.

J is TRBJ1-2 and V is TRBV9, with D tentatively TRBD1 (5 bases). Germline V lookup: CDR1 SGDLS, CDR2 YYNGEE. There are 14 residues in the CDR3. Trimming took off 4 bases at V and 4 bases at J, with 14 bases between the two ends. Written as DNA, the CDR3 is TGTGCCAGCAGCCCACCCGCGGACATCTATGGCTACACCTTC. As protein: CASSPPADIYGYTF.

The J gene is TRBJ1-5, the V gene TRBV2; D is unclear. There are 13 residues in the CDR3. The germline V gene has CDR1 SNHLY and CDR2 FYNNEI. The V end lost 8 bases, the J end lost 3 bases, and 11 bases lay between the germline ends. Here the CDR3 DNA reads TGTGCCAGCGGGGAGGCAGCCAATCAGCCCCAGCATTTT. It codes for CASGEAANQPQHF.

CDR3 DNA sequence: TGTGCCAGCAGTTTATGGGGTGCGGGGGGAGAGACCCAGTACTTC. Its translation is CASSLWGAGGETQYF. The chain combines TRBV27 with TRBJ2-5, with 8 bases lining up with TRBD2. The CDR3 is 15 residues long. Per the germline V gene, CDR1 is MNHEY and CDR2 is SMNVEV (reference sequence). J lost 4 bases, V lost 1 base, and 5 bases had no gene match.

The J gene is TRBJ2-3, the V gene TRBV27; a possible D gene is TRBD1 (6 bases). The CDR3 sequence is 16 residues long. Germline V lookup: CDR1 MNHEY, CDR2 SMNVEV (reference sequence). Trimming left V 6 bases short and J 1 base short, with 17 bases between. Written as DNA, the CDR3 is TGTGCCAGCAGCCCGACAGGCCGGTTTGGCACAGATACGCAGTATTTT. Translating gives CASSPTGRFGTDTQYF.

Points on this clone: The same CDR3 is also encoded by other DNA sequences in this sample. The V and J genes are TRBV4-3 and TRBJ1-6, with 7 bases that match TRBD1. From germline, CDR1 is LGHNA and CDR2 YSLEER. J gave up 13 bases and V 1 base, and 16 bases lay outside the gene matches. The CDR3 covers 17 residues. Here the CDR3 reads CASSQAIVTGLRSPLHF. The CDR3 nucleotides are TGCGCCAGCAGCCAAGCTATCGTGACAGGGCTTAGATCCCCCCTCCACTTT.

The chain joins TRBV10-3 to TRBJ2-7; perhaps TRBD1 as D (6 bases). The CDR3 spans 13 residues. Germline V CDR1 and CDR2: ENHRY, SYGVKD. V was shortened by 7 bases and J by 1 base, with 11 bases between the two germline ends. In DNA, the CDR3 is TGTGCCATCACCGCCGGGACATCCTACGAGCAGTACTTC. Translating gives CAITAGTSYEQYF.

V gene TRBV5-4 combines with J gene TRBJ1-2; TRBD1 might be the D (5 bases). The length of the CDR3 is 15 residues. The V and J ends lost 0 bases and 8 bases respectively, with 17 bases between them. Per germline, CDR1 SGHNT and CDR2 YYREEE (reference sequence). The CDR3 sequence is CASSLDIVQGRGYTF. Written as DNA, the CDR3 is TGTGCCAGCAGCTTGGACATTGTCCAGGGTCGGGGCTACACCTTC.

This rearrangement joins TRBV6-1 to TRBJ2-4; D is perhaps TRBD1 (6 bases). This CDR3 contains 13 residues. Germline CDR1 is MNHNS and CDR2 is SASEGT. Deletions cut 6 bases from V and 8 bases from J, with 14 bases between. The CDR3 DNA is TGTGCCAGCAGGCTGACAGGCCTTGACATTCAGTACTTC. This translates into CASRLTGLDIQYF.

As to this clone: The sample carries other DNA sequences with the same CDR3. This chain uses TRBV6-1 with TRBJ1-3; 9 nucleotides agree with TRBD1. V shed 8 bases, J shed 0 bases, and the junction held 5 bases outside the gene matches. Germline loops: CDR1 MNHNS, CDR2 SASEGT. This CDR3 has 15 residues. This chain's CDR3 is CASGGQGLSGNTIYF. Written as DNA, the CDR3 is TGTGCCAGCGGCGGACAGGGGCTCTCTGGAAACACCATATATTTT.